Sequencing of this T cell receptor (beta chain) was carried out in a study of long-term antiretroviral therapy in people with HIV. The authors ran the immunoSEQ assay, v3.0, at survey level. Each sample aimed for 40,000-50,000 sequenced T-cell genomes. Produced via immunoSEQ multiplex PCR; TCRdb's table is partial and in-frame only. The sample yields 13,000 to 15,000 clones, 80% seen once. Each donor provided at least one pre-ART PBMC sample and at least two post-ART PBMC samples. The CDR3 is 15 amino acids. With 6 bases clipped from V and 4 bases from J, the junction kept 8 bases outside the gene matches. From germline, CDR1 is SNHLY and CDR2 FYNNEI. A note on this clone: The antigen is undetermined.

Study-level results: Nothing was known about ART adherence, viral resistance or changes in therapy.

The sample in question was unsorted PBMCs, obtained 3.2 years before starting antiretroviral therapy. This TCR was sampled from a man aged 40-55 years with HIV. The chain joins TRBV2 to TRBJ2-2, with 7 bases fitting TRBD1. In DNA form, the CDR3 reads TGTGCCAGCAGCGTGACAGGGTTCACCACCGGGGAGCTGTTTTTT. This sequence encodes CASSVTGFTTGELFF.